A selection of T cell receptor beta chains follows, all from one sample in a study of shared clonotypes between healthy human individuals. Assay used: immunoSEQ multiplex PCR; TCRdb lists only in-frame clones, some missing. The table includes about 600,000 clones, over 95% detected once. The sample taken for sequencing was naive CD8+ T cells sorted from blood. The source is a woman aged 25 to 39 in good health. CDR3s include the opening cysteine and the closing phenylalanine or tryptophan. D genes are given only for firm matches. Expanded clones get a size class; other rows say once, few or many, or leave the size out.

d_call | j_call | v_call | clone_size | cdr3_aa | cdr3_nt
- | TRBJ2-7 | TRBV4-2 | - | CASSQSTASYEQYF | TGTGCCAGCAGCCAATCTACGGCTTCCTACGAGCAGTACTTC
- | TRBJ1-1 | TRBV11-2 | - | CASSLGGGAEAFF | TGTGCCAGCAGCTTAGGAGGGGGGGCTGAAGCTTTCTTT
- | TRBJ2-5 | TRBV27 | - | CASRLGGWKTQYF | TGTGCCAGCAGACTAGGGGGGTGGAAGACCCAGTACTTC
TRBD2 | TRBJ2-7 | TRBV27 | - | CASSTTSAGHEQYF | TGTGCCAGCAGTACCACTAGCGCGGGTCACGAGCAGTACTTC
TRBD2 | TRBJ2-7 | TRBV27 | - | CASSLVSGRDEQYF | TGTGCCAGCAGTTTAGTCAGCGGGAGAGACGAGCAGTACTTC
- | TRBJ2-1 | TRBV27 | - | CASSFSKPSYNEQFF | TGTGCCAGCAGTTTTAGTAAACCCTCCTACAATGAGCAGTTCTTC
TRBD1 | TRBJ2-1 | TRBV19 | - | CASSREGDDRGSGNEQFF | TGTGCCAGTAGTAGAGAGGGAGACGACAGGGGATCCGGCAATGAGCAGTTCTTC
- | TRBJ2-5 | TRBV4-1 | - | CASSQDSRGETQYF | TGCGCCAGCAGCCAAGATTCTAGAGGGGAGACCCAGTACTTC
TRBD2 | TRBJ2-2 | TRBV4-2 | - | CASSQEAIAGVIGELFF | TGTGCCAGCAGCCAAGAAGCCATAGCGGGAGTGATCGGGGAGCTGTTTTTT
- | TRBJ2-1 | TRBV7-9 | - | CASSLDGAEQFF | TGTGCCAGCAGCTTAGACGGCGCCGAGCAGTTCTTC
- | TRBJ2-2 | TRBV4-1 | - | CASSQDTGFTGELFF | TGCGCCAGCAGCCAAGACACGGGGTTCACCGGGGAGCTGTTTTTT
TRBD2 | TRBJ2-3 | TRBV5-4 | - | CASSRELASTDTQYF | TGTGCCAGCAGCCGCGAACTAGCGAGCACAGATACGCAGTATTTT
- | TRBJ2-7 | TRBV13 | once | CASSSGIRGEQYF | TGTGCCAGCAGCTCGGGGATACGAGGGGAGCAGTACTTC
TRBD2 | TRBJ2-3 | TRBV15 | - | CATSSLSGSYTDTQYF | TGTGCCACCAGCAGTCTAAGCGGGAGCTACACAGATACGCAGTATTTT
- | TRBJ1-1 | TRBV5-1 | - | CASSRTEGTEAFF | TGCGCCAGCAGCCGGACAGAGGGGACTGAAGCTTTCTTT
- | TRBJ1-3 | TRBV7-6 | - | CASSLLPIGNTIYF | TGTGCCAGCAGCTTATTGCCAATTGGAAACACCATATATTTT